The 21 T cell receptor beta chains given below trace back to one sample, sequenced in a study of OX40 agonist ivuxolimab in advanced cancers. TCRdb's table, derived via immunoSEQ multiplex PCR, lists solely in-frame clones and lacks some. This sample carries about 47,000 clones, around four fifths of them seen once, and the ten largest clones take 1.5% to 2%. The starting material was CD4+ or CD8+ T cells sorted from blood, obtained in a trial of the OX40 agonist ivuxolimab. The receptor source for this set is an adult with an advanced solid tumor such as melanoma, head and neck, liver or kidney cancer.

The chain has TRBV5-1 and TRBJ2-2, with D perhaps matching TRBD2 (5 bases). CDR1 SGHRS and CDR2 YFSETQ come from the germline V gene. V was shortened by 5 bases and J by 4 bases, with 9 bases between the two germline ends. The CDR3 is 13 residues long. CDR3 protein: CASRRAATGELFF. The CDR3 DNA is TGCGCCAGCAGACGAGCGGCCACCGGGGAGCTGTTTTTT.

J is TRBJ1-1 and V is TRBV5-4; possible D gene TRBD1, 5 bases. V lost 2 bases and J lost 1, with 15 bases in between. The CDR3 consists of 16 residues. Germline assignment: CDR1 SGHNT and CDR2 YYREEE (reference sequence). The CDR3, as DNA: TGTGCCAGCAGCTTTCCTCCAGGGTGGGGGAACACTGAAGCTTTCTTT. It is translated as CASSFPPGWGNTEAFF.

The chain carries TRBV5-1 and TRBJ1-1; a possible D gene is TRBD1 (6 bases). Germline CDR1 and CDR2: SGHRS and YFSETQ. The CDR3 length is 14 residues. Deletions cut 0 bases from V and 4 bases from J, with 10 bases between. This CDR3 is CASSLEGRGTEAFF. CDR3 nucleotides: TGCGCCAGCAGCTTGGAAGGCAGGGGCACTGAAGCTTTCTTT.

This chain uses TRBV14 with TRBJ2-3; D is undetermined. V lost 1 base and J 0 bases, leaving 5 bases between the germline ends. Germline-derived CDR1 and CDR2 are SGHDN and FVKESK. This CDR3 contains 14 residues. The CDR3 spells CASSQVPSTDTQYF. For the CDR3, the DNA is TGTGCCAGCAGCCAAGTCCCTAGCACAGATACGCAGTATTTT.

The genes are TRBV5-1 and TRBJ2-3, with a weak D call TRBD2 (6 bases). This CDR3 has 16 amino acids. Trimming shortened V by 4 bases and J by 0 bases, and 15 bases separated the two germline ends. Germline CDR1 and CDR2: SGHRS and YFSETQ. The CDR3 sequence is CASSNIGGSSTDTQYF. The CDR3 DNA sequence: TGCGCCAGCAGCAACATTGGAGGGTCTAGCACAGATACGCAGTATTTT.

This clone was picked up one time. The chain is built from TRBV14 and TRBJ2-2; the D is unclear. Per germline, CDR1 SGHDN and CDR2 FVKESK. This CDR3 comprises 17 residues. Trimming took off 3 bases at V and 5 bases at J, with 19 bases between the two ends. CDR3 nucleotides: TGTGCCAGCAGCCAGAAACGTCGCGGTGTGGGTACCGGGGAGCTGTTTTTT. This codes for CASSQKRRGVGTGELFF. Drawing the rest from reference TRBV14 and TRBJ2-2, the complete variable domain is EAGVTQFPSHSVIEKGQTVTLRCDPISGHDNLYWYRRVMGKEIKFLLHFVKESKQDESGMPNNRFLAERTGGTYSTLKVQPAELEDSGVYFCASSQKRRGVGTGELFFGEGSRLTVL.

The V and J genes are TRBV4-3 and TRBJ2-1, with 11 bases identical to TRBD2. The CDR3 is 17 amino acids. V lost 1 base and J lost 3; bases outside the gene matches: 5. The germline V gene encodes CDR1 LGHNA and CDR2 YSLEER. The CDR3 nucleotides are TGCGCCAGCAGCCAAGTACCGGGACTAGCGGACTACAATGAGCAGTTCTTC. Protein: CASSQVPGLADYNEQFF.

J is TRBJ2-5 and V is TRBV7-2; the D call may be TRBD1 or TRBD2 (6 bases each). The CDR3 length is 14 residues. The germline gives CDR1 SGHTA, CDR2 FQGNSA. Trimming removed 1 base at V and 10 bases at J, with 16 bases between. Written as DNA, the CDR3 is TGTGCCAGCAGCTTAGAGGGGGGACGGCTGGACCAGTACTTC. Its translation: CASSLEGGRLDQYF.

The V call is TRBV7-8, the J call TRBJ2-1; D gene ambiguous. Trimming removed 2 bases at V and 6 bases at J, with 5 bases between. The CDR3 covers 12 residues. Germline-derived CDR1 and CDR2 are SGHVS and FQNEAQ. Here the CDR3 DNA reads TGTGCCAGCAGCTTAAATGGCAATGAGCAGTTCTTC. Amino acids: CASSLNGNEQFF.

The chain combines TRBV11-2 with TRBJ2-7; 8 bases agree with TRBD2. The CDR3 is made up of 14 amino acids. The ends lost 3 bases at V and 5 bases at J; junction bases unmatched: 6. Germline V gene sequence: CDR1 SGHAT, CDR2 FQNNGV. Written as DNA, the CDR3 is TGTGCCAGCAGCTTCCAGCGGGAGTCTGACGAGCAGTACTTC. It specifies CASSFQRESDEQYF.

This clone is a singleton in its sample. This sample also contains other DNA sequences that code for the same CDR3. The chain has TRBV28 and TRBJ2-5; TRBD2 agrees at 7 bases. Germline V gene data show CDR1 as MDHEN and CDR2 as SYDVKM. The CDR3 totals 13 residues. V shed 6 bases and J 5 bases; nucleotides not matched to a gene: 6. The CDR3 bases are TGTGCCAGCAGGTGGGGAGGGAGGGAGACCCAGTACTTC. Its translation is CASRWGGRETQYF.

On this clone: Other DNA sequences in the same sample also yield this CDR3. The CDR3 reads CASSLGGGYAFF. CDR3 DNA sequence: TGTGCCAGCAGCTTAGGTGGGGGGTACGCTTTCTTT. The chain uses TRBV7-2 and TRBJ1-1; D perhaps matches TRBD1 (5 bases). Per germline, CDR1 SGHTA and CDR2 FQGNSA. The CDR3 has 12 residues. Trimming pared 1 base from V and 11 bases from J, leaving 11 bases between.

The V call is TRBV7-9, the J call TRBJ2-7; D unresolved. The ends were cut back, 2 bases at V and 5 bases at J, with 16 bases in the middle. Germline V gene sequence: CDR1 SEHNR, CDR2 FQNEAQ (reference sequence). The CDR3 length is 15 residues. CDR3 nucleotides: TGTGCCAGCAGCTTAAACGGGTTATGGTTCCACGAGCAGTACTTC. Amino acid sequence: CASSLNGLWFHEQYF. Using reference TRBV7-9 and TRBJ2-7 for the parts outside the CDR3, the full variable domain is DTGVSQNPRHKITKRGQNVTFRCDPISEHNRLYWYRQTLGQGPEFLTYFQNEAQLEKSRLLSDRFSAERPKGSFSTLEIQRTEQGDSAMYLCASSLNGLWFHEQYFGPGTRLTVT.

The V and J genes are TRBV5-1 and TRBJ2-6; weak D call: TRBD2 (5 bases). This CDR3 has 18 amino acids. V was shortened by 4 bases and J by 0 bases, with 17 bases between the two germline ends. The germline gives CDR1 SGHRS, CDR2 YFSETQ. CDR3 nucleotide sequence: TGCGCCAGCAGCACCCGGACTGCAGTATACTCTGGGGCCAACGTCCTGACTTTC. It encodes CASSTRTAVYSGANVLTF.

This clone has more than one count but fewer than ten. The J gene is TRBJ1-1, the V gene TRBV11-2; maybe TRBD1 (6 bases). The CDR3 is made up of 14 amino acids. Germline CDR1 SGHAT, CDR2 FQNNGV. Trimming removed 5 bases at V and 1 base at J, with 11 bases between. The CDR3, as DNA: TGTGCCAGCAGCCCGTTGGACAGGAACACTGAAGCTTTCTTT. Protein product: CASSPLDRNTEAFF. The full variable domain, with the rest looked up from reference TRBV11-2 and TRBJ1-1, is EAGVAQSPRYKIIEKRQSVAFWCNPISGHATLYWYQQILGQGPKLLIQFQNNGVVDDSQLPKDRFSAERLKGVDSTLKIQPAKLEDSAVYLCASSPLDRNTEAFFGQGTRLTVV.

Here the CDR3 reads CASLGQNTGELFF. Here the CDR3 DNA reads TGTGCCAGCCTTGGACAGAACACCGGGGAGCTGTTTTTT. V usage is TRBV28 and J usage is TRBJ2-2; TRBD1 might be the D (5 bases). The germline V and J ends were trimmed by 8 bases and 1 base, with 8 bases remaining between them. Germline-derived CDR1 and CDR2 are MDHEN and SYDVKM. The CDR3 loop spans 13 amino acids. The whole variable domain, remainder taken from reference TRBV28 and TRBJ2-2, is DVKVTQSSRYLVKRTGEKVFLECVQDMDHENMFWYRQDPGLGLRLIYFSYDVKMKEKGDIPEGYSVSREKKERFSLILESASTNQTSMYLCASLGQNTGELFFGEGSRLTVL.

The gene calls are TRBV2 and TRBJ2-5; the match to TRBD2 covers 8 bases. The germline V gene encodes CDR1 SNHLY and CDR2 FYNNEI. CDR3 size: 14 residues. Trimming took 6 bases from V and 5 from J; bases not matched to a gene: 8. CDR3 nucleotide sequence: TGTGCCAGCAGGGAACTAGCGGCAGTGGAGACCCAGTACTTC. It translates to CASRELAAVETQYF.

The V call is TRBV28, the J call TRBJ2-7, with D perhaps TRBD1 (5 bases). From germline, CDR1 is MDHEN and CDR2 SYDVKM. The CDR3 is 15 residues long. Trimming stripped 8 bases from V and 10 bases from J, with 27 bases between. CDR3 region: CASPPGPDRSTNQYF. CDR3 DNA: TGTGCCAGCCCCCCAGGACCAGACAGATCTACGAATCAGTACTTC. Filled out from reference TRBV28 and TRBJ2-7, the complete variable domain reads DVKVTQSSRYLVKRTGEKVFLECVQDMDHENMFWYRQDPGLGLRLIYFSYDVKMKEKGDIPEGYSVSREKKERFSLILESASTNQTSMYLCASPPGPDRSTNQYFGPGTRLTVT.

V gene TRBV5-8 combines with J gene TRBJ2-2; D might be TRBD1 (6 bases). V lost 3 bases and J 6 bases, leaving 12 bases between the germline ends. CDR1 and CDR2 (germline): SGHTS, YDEGEE. The CDR3 loop spans 14 amino acids. The CDR3 nucleotides are TGTGCCAGCAGCTCCCAGGGGTTCTCCGGGGAGCTGTTTTTT. As protein: CASSSQGFSGELFF.

The rearrangement uses TRBV7-6 and TRBJ1-1; 10 bases agree with TRBD1. V lost 5 bases to trimming and J lost 5 bases; unmatched junction nucleotides: 11. The CDR3 consists of 16 residues. Germline V gives CDR1 SGHVS, CDR2 FNYEAQ. CDR3 amino acids: CASSQVGGTGATEAFF. The CDR3 DNA reads as TGTGCCAGCAGCCAAGTTGGAGGGACAGGGGCGACTGAAGCTTTCTTT. Together with reference TRBV7-6 and TRBJ1-1, the CDR3 gives the full variable domain: GAGVSQSPRYKVTKRGQDVALRCDPISGHVSLYWYRQALGQGPEFLTYFNYEAQQDKSGLPNDRFSAERPEGSISTLTIQRTEQRDSAMYRCASSQVGGTGATEAFFGQGTRLTVV.

This chain links TRBV9 with TRBJ2-3; D remains unclear. In germline, CDR1 is SGDLS, CDR2 YYNGEE. V lost 2 bases, J lost 6 bases, and 10 bases lay in between. This CDR3 is built from 13 residues. In nucleotides, the CDR3 is TGTGCCAGCAGCGTCGGGCTAAGGGATACGCAGTATTTT. It translates to CASSVGLRDTQYF.